The 32 T cell receptor beta chains below all came from one sample that was sequenced in a study of shared clonotypes between healthy human individuals. Clones were sequenced by immunoSEQ multiplex PCR, and TCRdb holds only the in-frame ones, with some missing. In the table there are millions of clones, approximately 94% of which are singletons. Positive CCR7 selection of CD45RO-negative cells yielded the naive CD8 cells, and terminally differentiated effector memory CD45RA+ cells were excluded. The sample consisted of naive CD8+ T cells from PBMCs. These receptors all come from a man younger than 30 in good health. Some clones in this sample may be carry-over from other donors' samples.

The chain links TRBV7-9 to TRBJ2-3; a possible D gene is TRBD2 (6 bases). V was shortened by 6 bases and J by 5 bases, with 9 bases between the two germline ends. From germline, CDR1 is SEHNR and CDR2 FQNEAQ (reference sequence). This CDR3 spans 12 amino acids. CDR3 coding DNA: TGTGCCAGCAGACGACTAGTAGATACGCAGTATTTT. Protein product: CASRRLVDTQYF.

DNA for the CDR3: TGTGCCAGCAGCACGGGACAGTTCCAAGAGACCCAGTACTTC. It translates to CASSTGQFQETQYF. V is TRBV11-1 and J is TRBJ2-5; 7 bases are shared with TRBD1. The germline CDR1 and CDR2 sequences are SGHAT and FQDESV (reference sequence). Losses at the gene ends were 5 bases for V and 1 base for J; bases not matched to a gene: 4. The CDR3 sequence is 14 residues long. The entire variable domain, with the rest obtained from reference TRBV11-1 and TRBJ2-5, is as follows: EAEVAQSPRYKITEKSQAVAFWCDPISGHATLYWYRQILGQGPELLVQFQDESVVDDSQLPKDRFSAERLKGVDSTLKIQPAELGDSAMYLCASSTGQFQETQYFGPGTRLLVL.

The chain combines TRBV7-8 with TRBJ2-7; 7 nucleotides agree with TRBD1. The CDR3 sequence is 13 residues long. The J segment lost 7 bases and the V segment lost 3 bases, leaving 6 bases of the junction unmatched. The germline V gene encodes CDR1 SGHVS and CDR2 FQNEAQ. The CDR3 region has the DNA TGTGCCAGCAGCTTGGGACAGACTCAGGAGCAGTACTTC. Protein sequence: CASSLGQTQEQYF.

V and J are TRBV9 and TRBJ2-5; TRBD1 aligns across 10 bases. The trim removed 3 bases at V and 6 bases at J, leaving 5 bases unmatched. Germline values: CDR1 SGDLS, CDR2 YYNGEE. There are 14 residues in the CDR3. CDR3 DNA: TGTGCCAGCAGCGGGACAGGGGGTTCAAAGACCCAGTACTTC. This sequence encodes CASSGTGGSKTQYF.

As for this clone: Other nucleotide sequences in the sample specify the same CDR3. The chain employs TRBV9 and TRBJ2-7; 9 nucleotides line up with TRBD1. The germline CDR1 and CDR2 sequences are SGDLS and YYNGEE. This CDR3 has 14 amino acids. The V gene end was trimmed by 0 bases and the J gene end by 2 bases; junction bases not matched to a gene: 0. CDR3 protein: CASSVGDRAYEQYF. In nucleotides, the CDR3 is TGTGCCAGCAGCGTAGGGGACAGGGCCTACGAGCAGTACTTC. Full variable domain (rest looked up from reference TRBV9 and TRBJ2-7): DSGVTQTPKHLITATGQRVTLRCSPRSGDLSVYWYQQSLDQGLQFLIQYYNGEERAKGNILERFSAQQFPDLHSELNLSSLELGDSALYFCASSVGDRAYEQYFGPGTRLTVT.

This clone was seen only a few times. The chain combines TRBV7-6 with TRBJ1-2, with 7 bases identical to TRBD1. V shed 4 bases and J 8 bases; nucleotides not matched to a gene: 7. The CDR3 length is 13 residues. CDR1 and CDR2 (germline): SGHVS, FNYEAQ. The CDR3 DNA follows: TGTGCCAGCAGCTCGCGGCCGGGACAGGGCTACACCTTC. This encodes CASSSRPGQGYTF.

This clone was detected only once. The chain uses TRBV7-9 and TRBJ1-4; perhaps TRBD1 as D (6 bases). In germline, CDR1 is SEHNR, CDR2 FQNEAQ (reference sequence). The CDR3 has 15 amino acids. V lost 5 bases to trimming and J lost 7 bases, with 17 bases between them. As DNA, the CDR3 is TGTGCCAGCAGCCACCATAAGGGGGATTTTGAAAAACTGTTTTTT. Translation gives CASSHHKGDFEKLFF.

The CDR3 spells CAIKLDRGSGEQYF. The DNA of the CDR3 is TGTGCCATCAAACTGGACAGGGGATCGGGGGAGCAGTACTTC. The chain has TRBV10-3 and TRBJ2-7; TRBD1 matches 9 bases. The trim removed 7 bases at V and 7 bases at J, leaving 11 bases unmatched. Germline CDR1 is ENHRY and CDR2 is SYGVKD. This CDR3 comprises 14 residues.

The V call is TRBV6-5, the J call TRBJ2-1; weak D call: TRBD1 (5 bases). The ends were cut back, 0 bases at V and 10 bases at J, with 16 bases in the middle. This CDR3 contains 15 residues. The V gene's germline CDR1 is MNHEY and CDR2 SVGAGI. CDR3 residues: CASSYSKGDLGEQFF. The CDR3 DNA is TGTGCCAGCAGTTACTCGAAAGGGGATTTAGGGGAGCAGTTCTTC.

This clone has just a few counts. Additional DNA sequences in this sample encode the identical CDR3. CDR3 DNA: TGCGCCAGCAGCCAAGATCAAGGCTCTGGAAACACCATATATTTT. It codes for CASSQDQGSGNTIYF. The chain is built from TRBV4-1 and TRBJ1-3; D not certain. This CDR3 has 15 amino acids. Trimming stripped 0 bases from V and 0 bases from J, with 6 bases between. Germline CDR1 reads MGHRA; CDR2 reads YSYEKL.

Turning to this clone: Other DNA sequences of this sample code for an identical CDR3. The chain carries TRBV2 and TRBJ1-1; D call uncertain. This CDR3 spans 13 amino acids. In germline, CDR1 is SNHLY, CDR2 FYNNEI. With 6 bases removed from V and 0 bases from J, the gap between germline ends came to 8 bases. CDR3 amino acids: CASSGRMNTEAFF. The DNA for the CDR3 is TGTGCCAGCAGCGGCAGAATGAACACTGAAGCTTTCTTT.

This sequence joins TRBV30 and TRBJ1-1; D ambiguous. The germline gives CDR1 GTSNPN, CDR2 SVGIG (reference sequence). The CDR3 is made up of 14 amino acids. V lost 5 bases, J lost 5 bases, and 18 bases lay in between. CDR3 DNA sequence: TGTGCCTGGGGTACAACTCCGGGTTCTACTGAAGCTTTCTTT. Amino acid sequence: CAWGTTPGSTEAFF.

The chain combines TRBV2 with TRBJ2-6, with a weak D call TRBD1 (6 bases). V lost 1 base to trimming and J lost 0 bases, with 10 bases between them. Germline V gives CDR1 SNHLY, CDR2 FYNNEI. The CDR3 spans 17 residues. CDR3 sequence (DNA): TGTGCCAGCAGTGAAGAGGACAGCTTCTCTGGGGCCAACGTCCTGACTTTC. As protein: CASSEEDSFSGANVLTF.

The V and J genes are TRBV7-9 and TRBJ1-2; D is unresolved. The CDR3 covers 16 residues. Trimming stripped 5 bases from V and 3 bases from J, with 19 bases between. Per the germline V gene, CDR1 is SEHNR and CDR2 is FQNEAQ (reference sequence). The CDR3 DNA sequence: TGTGCCAGCAGCCCGAAGCGGGGAAGGCTCGACTATGGCTACACCTTC. It encodes CASSPKRGRLDYGYTF.

CDR3 coding DNA: TGTGCCAGCAGCTTTTTTTTACCGCAGGGGCCTAACTATGGCTACACCTTC. Translating it yields CASSFFLPQGPNYGYTF. V gene TRBV7-8 combines with J gene TRBJ1-2; the D gene is possibly TRBD1 (6 bases). V was trimmed by 3 bases and J by 0 bases, leaving 17 bases between them. CDR3 length: 17 amino acids. CDR1 SGHVS and CDR2 FQNEAQ come from the germline V gene.

The V gene is TRBV6-4, the J gene TRBJ2-2, with TRBD1 identical over 7 bases. Germline CDR1 reads MRHNA; CDR2 reads SNTAGT. V lost 6 bases to trimming and J lost 6 bases; unmatched junction nucleotides: 7. This CDR3 contains 14 residues. This CDR3 is CASSQTRGPGELFF. DNA for the CDR3: TGTGCCAGCAGCCAAACGAGGGGGCCCGGGGAGCTGTTTTTT.

This clone showed up just once. The chain links TRBV5-1 to TRBJ2-1, with 12 bases identical to TRBD2. Germline values: CDR1 SGHRS, CDR2 YFSETQ. The CDR3 loop spans 16 amino acids. J gave up 5 bases and V 3 bases, and 6 bases lay outside the gene matches. The DNA for the CDR3 is TGCGCCAGCAGCTCGTTCCTAGCGGGAGGGAACAATGAGCAGTTCTTC. It yields the protein CASSSFLAGGNNEQFF.

As DNA, the CDR3 is TGTGCCAGCAGCGTAGCGGCGGTCCCCACTGGAAACACCATATATTTT. It codes for CASSVAAVPTGNTIYF. This chain links TRBV9 with TRBJ1-3; D is unclear. Trimming left V 0 bases short and J 2 bases short, with 12 bases between. The germline gives CDR1 SGDLS, CDR2 YYNGEE. The CDR3 is 16 residues long. Full variable domain (missing parts from reference TRBV9 and TRBJ1-3): DSGVTQTPKHLITATGQRVTLRCSPRSGDLSVYWYQQSLDQGLQFLIQYYNGEERAKGNILERFSAQQFPDLHSELNLSSLELGDSALYFCASSVAAVPTGNTIYFGEGSWLTVV.

Note on this clone: The identical CDR3 is also encoded by other nucleotide sequences in the sample. The CDR3 DNA sequence: TGTGCCAGCAGTTACACCACCTACGAGCAGTACTTC. Amino acid sequence: CASSYTTYEQYF. V and J are TRBV6-6 and TRBJ2-7; no reliable D call. Per germline, CDR1 MNHNY and CDR2 SVGAGI (reference sequence). V was shortened by 2 bases and J by 2 bases, with 4 bases between the two germline ends. The CDR3 consists of 12 residues.

A word on this clone: At one end the junction does not follow the germline gene, possibly because of a read error. As DNA, the CDR3 is TGTGCCAGCTCACGCCTAAGAGGGACTAGCAAGAACTGGTGGGACGACCCCATCCTCTTC. This gives the protein CASSRLRGTSKNWWDDPILF. The chain uses TRBV18 and TRBJ2-1, with 9 bases that match TRBD2. The CDR3 spans 20 residues. Germline lookup yields CDR1 KGHSH and CDR2 LQKENI.

This chain joins TRBV29-1 and TRBJ2-1; TRBD2 matches 14 bases. J lost 8 bases, V lost 5 bases, and 11 bases had no gene match. The CDR3 loop spans 16 amino acids. The germline V gene has CDR1 SQVTM and CDR2 ANQGSEA. In DNA form, the CDR3 reads TGCAGCGTTTGGGGGACTAGCGGGAGTTTACAGGATGAGCAGTTCTTC. It is translated as CSVWGTSGSLQDEQFF.

The V and J genes are TRBV27 and TRBJ2-3; 9 bases line up with TRBD1. Trimming at V came to 5 bases and at J to 6 bases, leaving 6 bases not matched to a gene. Germline V gene sequence: CDR1 MNHEY, CDR2 SMNVEV (reference sequence). CDR3 length: 14 residues. CDR3 loop: CASSTTGGRDTQYF. CDR3 bases: TGTGCCAGCAGTACAACAGGGGGCAGGGATACGCAGTATTTT.

This sequence joins TRBV6-1 and TRBJ2-7; no clear D gene. The germline V and J ends were trimmed by 8 bases and 0 bases, with 11 bases remaining between them. This CDR3 spans 13 amino acids. CDR1 is MNHNS and CDR2 is SASEGT in the germline V gene. CDR3 in amino acids: CASAAARSYEQYF. Written as DNA, the CDR3 is TGTGCCAGCGCGGCAGCACGCTCCTACGAGCAGTACTTC.

In this sample, this clone turned up once. This chain uses TRBV4-3 with TRBJ2-7; unclear D gene. V lost 1 base to trimming and J lost 0 bases, with 16 bases between them. The CDR3 runs 17 residues. Germline V CDR1 and CDR2: LGHNA, YSLEER. The CDR3, as DNA: TGCGCCAGCAGCCAAGGCCCTCGACCGGACGGCTCCTACGAGCAGTACTTC. Protein: CASSQGPRPDGSYEQYF.

This rearrangement joins TRBV4-1 to TRBJ1-2; TRBD1 matches at 10 bases. CDR1 and CDR2 (germline): MGHRA, YSYEKL. With 0 bases clipped from V and 4 bases from J, the junction kept 14 bases outside the gene matches. This CDR3 has 19 residues. CDR3 amino acids: CASSQESQVTGGAAYGYTF. The CDR3 DNA follows: TGCGCCAGCAGCCAAGAATCCCAGGTGACAGGGGGCGCTGCCTATGGCTACACCTTC.

In its sample, this clone was seen once. The J gene is TRBJ2-1, the V gene TRBV6-5; D is ambiguous. CDR1 is MNHEY, CDR2 SVGAGI, per germline. V lost 4 bases and J 10 bases, leaving 14 bases between the germline ends. The CDR3 is made up of 13 amino acids. CDR3 sequence (DNA): TGTGCCAGCAGTTTCACTTGGGAAGGGGAGCAGTTCTTC. This sequence encodes CASSFTWEGEQFF.

A remark on this clone: With a much larger clone just one base away, this may be a read error. The sample holds other DNA sequences that translate to the same CDR3. This chain links TRBV9 with TRBJ2-7, with D unclear. V lost 1 base and J 1 base, leaving 0 bases between the germline ends. CDR1 and CDR2 (germline): SGDLS, YYNGEE. The CDR3 totals 11 residues. The CDR3 protein is CASSVSYEQYF. CDR3 in DNA: TGTGCCAGCAGCGTATCCTACGAGCAGTACTTC.

This sequence joins TRBV10-3 and TRBJ2-7; D uncertain. This CDR3 spans 11 amino acids. CDR1 and CDR2 (germline): ENHRY, SYGVKD. CDR3 in amino acids: CAVGSPYEQYF. As DNA, the CDR3 is TGTGCGGTAGGGTCCCCCTACGAGCAGTACTTC.

The chain is built from TRBV9 and TRBJ2-6; 9 positions match TRBD2. V dropped 0 bases and J dropped 0; count of bases not matched to a gene: 4. The germline V gene has CDR1 SGDLS and CDR2 YYNGEE. The CDR3 is 18 amino acids. The CDR3 DNA reads TGTGCCAGCAGCGTAGTTGGTAGCGGGAGCTCTGGGGCCAACGTCCTGACTTTC. Its protein product is CASSVVGSGSSGANVLTF.

This chain uses TRBV7-8 with TRBJ1-1, with a possible D match to TRBD1 (6 bases). The CDR3 covers 18 residues. CDR1 is SGHVS, CDR2 FQNEAQ, per germline. The V end was cut by 5 bases, the J end by 4 bases, with 26 bases between. Written as DNA, the CDR3 is TGTGCCAGCAGCCCCCGTCCCCAGGGGCCGTATCTGATCACTGAAGCTTTCTTT. Translation: CASSPRPQGPYLITEAFF.

This chain connects TRBV15 to TRBJ2-7; the match to TRBD2 covers 8 bases. Germline assignment: CDR1 LNHNV and CDR2 YYDKDF (reference sequence). The CDR3 extends over 16 amino acids. V lost 6 bases and J lost 3; bases outside the gene matches: 13. The CDR3 DNA is TGTGCCACCAGTGTCCAGCGGGAGTATGGTCTCTACGAGCAGTACTTC. Its translation: CATSVQREYGLYEQYF.

The chain is built from TRBV5-1 and TRBJ2-1; D may correspond to TRBD1 or TRBD2 (5 bases each). This CDR3 spans 19 amino acids. The germline CDR1 and CDR2 sequences are SGHRS and YFSETQ. The V end was cut by 4 bases, the J end by 0 bases, with 23 bases between. The CDR3 nucleotides are TGCGCCAGCAGCCTTGTCCGGGACCTACCCTTCAGCTCCTACAATGAGCAGTTCTTC. It is translated as CASSLVRDLPFSSYNEQFF.